One and the same sample provided the 32 T cell receptor beta chains below, sequenced in a study of long-term antiretroviral therapy in people with HIV (dated by TCRdb to the early 2020s). The immunoSEQ hsTCRB v3.0 assay was used at survey level resolution to sequence the TRB variable region. This immuneACCESS table, as held by TCRdb, lists in-frame sequences with V and J called but not all clones. Of the missing ones, under half trace to an unresolved V gene in checked studies; the others have no known cause. This sample lists about 40,000 clones; roughly four fifths were detected once. Jointly, the top ten make up under 6.5% of the sample. Material: unsorted PBMCs, obtained 1 year after starting antiretroviral therapy. These receptors were obtained from a man younger than 35 with HIV.

The table lists this clone with a few counts. One junction end disagrees with the germline gene, perhaps due to a read error. The gene calls are TRBV7-7 and TRBJ2-2; D possibly uses TRBD1 or TRBD2 (5 bases each). Germline V lookup: CDR1 SSHAT, CDR2 FNYEAQ (reference sequence). The CDR3 is 18 amino acids. CDR3 sequence (DNA): TGTGCTAGCAGCCAAAGACCCGGGACGAGAGGTACAACCGGGGAGCTGTTTTTT. Encoded protein: CASSQRPGTRGTTGELFF.

CDR3 amino acids: CASSPGTAYNEQFF. The CDR3 region has the DNA TGCGCCAGCAGCCCGGGGACAGCCTACAATGAGCAGTTCTTC. V usage is TRBV5-1 and J usage is TRBJ2-1, with 7 bases fitting TRBD1. The CDR3 loop spans 14 amino acids. The V segment lost 4 bases and the J segment 2 bases; nucleotides outside the gene matches: 3. Germline values: CDR1 SGHRS, CDR2 YFSETQ.

The chain is built from TRBV7-9 and TRBJ2-7; D perhaps matches TRBD2 (5 bases). This CDR3 has 13 amino acids. Germline V gene lookup returns CDR1 SEHNR and CDR2 FQNEAQ (reference sequence). Trimming took off 2 bases at V and 5 bases at J, with 10 bases between the two ends. Written as DNA, the CDR3 is TGTGCCAGCAGCTTACAAGCGGCGGACGAGCAGTACTTC. Translated, it gives CASSLQAADEQYF.

The rearrangement uses TRBV18 and TRBJ2-3; D is unresolved. CDR1 and CDR2 (germline): KGHSH, LQKENI. The length of the CDR3 is 11 residues. V gave up 8 bases and J gave up 6 bases, with 9 bases separating them. The CDR3 loop is CASPPGDTQYF. CDR3 sequence (DNA): TGTGCCAGCCCCCCCGGGGATACGCAGTATTTT. Supplemented by reference TRBV18 and TRBJ2-3, the full variable domain reads NAGVMQNPRHLVRRRGQEARLRCSPMKGHSHVYWYRQLPEEGLKFMVYLQKENIIDESGMPKERFSAEFPKEGPSILRIQQVVRGDSAAYFCASPPGDTQYFGPGTRLTVL.

The chain employs TRBV27 and TRBJ2-7, with D possibly being TRBD1 or TRBD2 (5 bases each). This CDR3 contains 15 residues. Trimming cost V 0 bases and J 5 bases, with 14 bases left between them. Germline lookup yields CDR1 MNHEY and CDR2 SMNVEV (reference sequence). CDR3 nucleotide sequence: TGTGCCAGCAGTTTATCGCACCCAGGGAGCCACGAGCAGTACTTC. Protein sequence: CASSLSHPGSHEQYF.

This clone was detected once. V gene TRBV5-1 combines with J gene TRBJ1-1; no definite D call. V dropped 0 bases and J dropped 0 bases, with 9 bases sitting between them. The CDR3 extends over 15 amino acids. Germline V CDR1 and CDR2: SGHRS, YFSETQ. CDR3 nucleotides: TGCGCCAGCAGCTTGGTTCCGGGGTTGAACACTGAAGCTTTCTTT. Protein sequence: CASSLVPGLNTEAFF.

The CDR3 DNA is TGTGCCAGCAGCGCCGGTCGGACAGGCAACGAGCAGTACTTC. The encoded protein is CASSAGRTGNEQYF. This sequence joins TRBV9 and TRBJ2-7; 7 bases are a match to TRBD1. Trimming at V came to 3 bases and at J to 5 bases, leaving 8 bases not matched to a gene. Germline CDR1 is SGDLS and CDR2 is YYNGEE. The CDR3 consists of 14 residues.

This clone is a singleton in its sample. The gene calls are TRBV27 and TRBJ2-1, with a weak D call TRBD2 (6 bases). V was pared by 7 bases and J by 3 bases, with 13 bases between. The CDR3 covers 14 residues. The germline V gene has CDR1 MNHEY and CDR2 SMNVEV (reference sequence). The CDR3 reads CASTNQGGYNEQFF. Here the CDR3 DNA reads TGTGCCAGCACAAATCAGGGAGGCTACAATGAGCAGTTCTTC.

The chain carries TRBV4-2 and TRBJ2-2; D not certain. Germline lookup yields CDR1 LGHNA and CDR2 YNFKEQ. The length of the CDR3 is 14 residues. The V and J ends lost 2 bases and 5 bases respectively, with 9 bases between them. The CDR3 region has the DNA TGTGCCAGCAGCCAAATTTACGGGACCGGGGAGCTGTTTTTT. Protein sequence: CASSQIYGTGELFF.

The rearrangement links TRBV7-6 to TRBJ2-7, with TRBD1 matching over 9 bases. J gave up 7 bases and V 5 bases, and 15 bases lay outside the gene matches. The CDR3 has 16 residues. Germline V gene sequence: CDR1 SGHVS, CDR2 FNYEAQ. Here the CDR3 reads CASSPVKGTGFREQYF. CDR3 DNA sequence: TGTGCCAGCAGCCCTGTCAAAGGGACAGGGTTTAGGGAGCAGTACTTC.

V and J are TRBV12-5 and TRBJ1-4; D might be TRBD1 (5 bases). V lost 1 base and J lost 8, with 20 bases in between. There are 17 residues in the CDR3. Germline CDR1 LGHNT, CDR2 FRNRAP. CDR3 amino acids: CASGLAPKGTLREKLFF. CDR3 sequence (DNA): TGTGCTAGTGGTTTGGCCCCGAAGGGGACTCTTAGGGAAAAACTGTTTTTT. Looking up the rest from reference TRBV12-5 and TRBJ1-4 gives the full variable domain: DARVTQTPRHKVTEMGQEVTMRCQPILGHNTVFWYRQTMMQGLELLAYFRNRAPLDDSGMPKDRFSAEMPDATLATLKIQPSEPRDSAVYFCASGLAPKGTLREKLFFGSGTQLSVL.

This clone appeared a single time. This sequence joins TRBV7-9 and TRBJ1-4; D is ambiguous. With 8 bases removed from V and 4 bases from J, the gap between germline ends came to 17 bases. Germline CDR1 reads SEHNR; CDR2 reads FQNEAQ (reference sequence). This CDR3 has 15 amino acids. CDR3 amino acids: CASCAGQEYNEKLFF. The DNA of the CDR3 is TGTGCCAGCTGCGCTGGGCAGGAGTATAATGAAAAACTGTTTTTT. The variable domain in full, completed from reference TRBV7-9 and TRBJ1-4, reads DTGVSQNPRHKITKRGQNVTFRCDPISEHNRLYWYRQTLGQGPEFLTYFQNEAQLEKSRLLSDRFSAERPKGSFSTLEIQRTEQGDSAMYLCASCAGQEYNEKLFFGSGTQLSVL.

In its sample, this clone was seen a few times. This sequence joins TRBV27 and TRBJ2-1; TRBD1 matches at 9 bases. The length of the CDR3 is 18 residues. Germline V gene data show CDR1 as MNHEY and CDR2 as SMNVEV (reference sequence). V lost 2 bases and J lost 0; bases outside the gene matches: 8. This CDR3 is CASSLPADRGLSYNEQFF. DNA of the CDR3: TGTGCCAGCAGTTTACCCGCGGACAGGGGACTCTCCTACAATGAGCAGTTCTTC.

In its sample, this clone was seen once. The chain is built from TRBV6-1 and TRBJ2-7; D is unresolved. This CDR3 has 16 amino acids. CDR1 is MNHNS and CDR2 is SASEGT in the germline V gene. V was clipped by 1 base and J by 4 bases, with 17 bases between them. The chain's CDR3 is CASSEGILVDKYEQYF. The CDR3 DNA follows: TGTGCCAGCAGTGAAGGAATCTTGGTTGATAAATACGAGCAGTACTTC.

The rearrangement uses TRBV27 and TRBJ1-1; no definite D call. This CDR3 is built from 13 residues. CDR1 and CDR2 (germline): MNHEY, SMNVEV (reference sequence). Trimming took off 5 bases at V and 0 bases at J, with 7 bases between the two ends. CDR3 nucleotides: TGTGCCAGCAGTGGGTATATGAACACTGAAGCTTTCTTT. Residues: CASSGYMNTEAFF.

The genes are TRBV7-6 and TRBJ1-1; tentatively, D is TRBD1 (5 bases). V was pared by 1 base and J by 4 bases, with 13 bases between. CDR3 length: 15 amino acids. The germline V gene encodes CDR1 SGHVS and CDR2 FNYEAQ. CDR3 coding DNA: TGTGCCAGCAGCTTAGACCAGGCCGGGGGCACTGAAGCTTTCTTT. Its protein is CASSLDQAGGTEAFF.

This clone was recorded only once. The rearrangement links TRBV7-2 to TRBJ2-5; 8 bases agree with TRBD2. Trimming at V came to 1 base and at J to 2 bases, leaving 9 bases not matched to a gene. The CDR3 is 17 residues long. The germline CDR1 and CDR2 sequences are SGHTA and FQGNSA. The CDR3 protein is CASSLGGSGGEQETQYF. CDR3 DNA sequence: TGTGCCAGCAGCTTAGGGGGAAGCGGGGGAGAACAAGAGACCCAGTACTTC. Filled out from reference TRBV7-2 and TRBJ2-5, the complete variable domain reads GAGVSQSPSNKVTEKGKDVELRCDPISGHTALYWYRQSLGQGLEFLIYFQGNSAPDKSGLPSDRFSAERTGGSVSTLTIQRTQQEDSAVYLCASSLGGSGGEQETQYFGPGTRLLVL.

V and J are TRBV6-5 and TRBJ2-5; 9 bases agree with TRBD2. Trimming took 4 bases from V and 5 from J; bases not matched to a gene: 8. Germline CDR1 reads MNHEY; CDR2 reads SVGAGI. This CDR3 spans 15 amino acids. CDR3 nucleotides: TGTGCCAGCAGTTTCCGTCGCGGGGGGGAGGAGACCCAGTACTTC. Translated, it gives CASSFRRGGEETQYF.

V is TRBV27 and J is TRBJ1-2, with TRBD1 matching 7 bases. The CDR3 totals 14 residues. Per the germline V gene, CDR1 is MNHEY and CDR2 is SMNVEV (reference sequence). Losses at the gene ends were 5 bases for V and 5 bases for J; bases not matched to a gene: 8. The CDR3 loop reads CASSPTDREYGYTF. CDR3 in DNA: TGTGCCAGCAGTCCGACCGACAGGGAATATGGCTACACCTTC.

The chain is built from TRBV7-6 and TRBJ2-7, with D maybe TRBD1 (5 bases). Deletions cut 0 bases from V and 5 bases from J, with 14 bases between. Germline CDR1 is SGHVS and CDR2 is FNYEAQ. The CDR3 length is 15 residues. CDR3 sequence (DNA): TGTGCCAGCAGCTTAGCGACAGCTTCGGGCGACGAGCAGTACTTC. Translating it yields CASSLATASGDEQYF.

The rearrangement links TRBV19 to TRBJ1-1; D is undetermined. Germline CDR1 and CDR2: LNHDA and SQIVND (reference sequence). The V end was cut by 1 base, the J end by 0 bases, with 6 bases between. The CDR3 totals 14 residues. Here the CDR3 reads CASSIASMNTEAFF. Written as DNA, the CDR3 is TGTGCCAGTAGTATAGCTTCCATGAACACTGAAGCTTTCTTT. Looking up the rest from reference TRBV19 and TRBJ1-1 gives the full variable domain: DGGITQSPKYLFRKEGQNVTLSCEQNLNHDAMYWYRQDPGQGLRLIYYSQIVNDFQKGDIAEGYSVSREKKESFPLTVTSAQKNPTAFYLCASSIASMNTEAFFGQGTRLTVV.

The CDR3 DNA reads TGTGCCAGCAGTCCCTTTTCGGCGGGGGTGGGTGAGCAGTTCTTC. Its protein is CASSPFSAGVGEQFF. The V gene is TRBV6-6, the J gene TRBJ2-1; 7 nucleotides align to TRBD2. This CDR3 is built from 15 residues. V was pared by 5 bases and J by 9 bases, with 13 bases of the junction left unmatched. Germline-derived CDR1 and CDR2 are MNHNY and SVGAGI (reference sequence).

The genes are TRBV7-6 and TRBJ1-2, with D possibly being TRBD1 (5 bases). With 6 bases removed from V and 7 bases from J, the gap between germline ends came to 12 bases. Germline values: CDR1 SGHVS, CDR2 FNYEAQ. There are 12 residues in the CDR3. The CDR3 bases are TGTGCCAGCAGAGGGACCCAGGGTGGCTACACCTTC. Translating gives CASRGTQGGYTF.

This chain links TRBV7-2 with TRBJ2-7; no clear D. CDR1 and CDR2 (germline): SGHTA, FQGNSA. The CDR3 loop spans 18 amino acids. The V and J ends lost 1 base and 5 bases respectively, with 24 bases between them. DNA of the CDR3: TGTGCCAGCAGCTTAGTCTGGGTGGCCAGCCGTCCAGGAGACGAGCAGTACTTC. It is translated as CASSLVWVASRPGDEQYF.

This sequence joins TRBV15 and TRBJ1-2; D might be TRBD1 (5 bases). V gave up 0 bases and J gave up 7 bases, with 12 bases separating them. Germline V gene sequence: CDR1 LNHNV, CDR2 YYDKDF (reference sequence). This CDR3 region has 14 residues. DNA for the CDR3: TGTGCCACCAGCAGAGACCGTCGGGGGGGTGGCTACACCTTC. It is translated as CATSRDRRGGGYTF.

This chain uses TRBV19 with TRBJ1-1, with TRBD1 matching over 9 bases. The CDR3 spans 15 residues. Germline V gives CDR1 LNHDA, CDR2 SQIVND (reference sequence). V lost 3 bases, J lost 7 bases, and 9 bases stayed unmatched. The CDR3 here is CASSIGRTGELEAFF. The CDR3 nucleotides are TGTGCCAGTAGTATTGGCCGGACAGGGGAGCTTGAAGCTTTCTTT.

A few counts support this clone. CDR3 in DNA: TGTGCCAGCAGCTCAAACAGGGGGTACGAGCAGTACTTC. Amino acids: CASSSNRGYEQYF. The rearrangement links TRBV7-9 to TRBJ2-7, with 8 bases identical to TRBD1. V shed 4 bases and J 4 bases; nucleotides not matched to a gene: 3. The CDR3 consists of 13 residues. CDR1 and CDR2 (germline): SEHNR, FQNEAQ (reference sequence).

This chain links TRBV29-1 with TRBJ2-1, with D maybe TRBD1 (5 bases). The CDR3 runs 16 residues. Per germline, CDR1 SQVTM and CDR2 ANQGSEA. Trimming took off 4 bases at V and 0 bases at J, with 16 bases between the two ends. The CDR3 nucleotides read TGCAGCGTTGGTCCTCAGGGCTCGGGCTCCTACAATGAGCAGTTCTTC. Translating it yields CSVGPQGSGSYNEQFF.

V is TRBV18 and J is TRBJ2-3; the match to TRBD2 covers 8 bases. The CDR3 extends over 14 amino acids. The J segment lost 1 base and the V segment lost 6 bases, leaving 3 bases of the junction unmatched. Germline V lookup: CDR1 KGHSH, CDR2 LQKENI. For the CDR3, the DNA is TGTGCCAGCTCTAATAGCGGGGGCACAGATACGCAGTATTTT. This codes for CASSNSGGTDTQYF.

The chain employs TRBV11-2 and TRBJ1-1; D is uncertain. V was cut by 4 bases and J by 1 base, with 4 bases left in between. Germline CDR1 is SGHAT and CDR2 is FQNNGV. There are 12 residues in the CDR3. The CDR3 DNA reads as TGTGCCAGCAGCTCCGGGAACACTGAAGCTTTCTTT. It yields the protein CASSSGNTEAFF.

The V and J genes are TRBV4-3 and TRBJ2-7, with D possibly TRBD1 on 6 matching bases. The CDR3 loop spans 17 amino acids. Trimming took off 0 bases at V and 0 bases at J, with 15 bases between the two ends. CDR1 is LGHNA, CDR2 YSLEER, per germline. The CDR3 is CASSQEPGAPSSYEQYF. The CDR3 coding sequence is TGCGCCAGCAGCCAAGAACCAGGGGCCCCGAGCTCCTACGAGCAGTACTTC.

The chain is built from TRBV4-3 and TRBJ1-4, with D possibly TRBD1 on 5 matching bases. The CDR3 covers 14 residues. Germline CDR1 is LGHNA and CDR2 is YSLEER. V dropped 4 bases and J dropped 6 bases, with 12 bases sitting between them. The CDR3 is CASSPGSADEKLFF. The CDR3 region has the DNA TGCGCCAGCAGCCCAGGGTCAGCGGATGAAAAACTGTTTTTT.